A single sample is the source of the 23 T cell receptor beta chains below, sequenced in a study of cytomegalovirus exposure and HLA in healthy donors. The PCR made use of 60 Vbeta and 13 Jbeta primers. Produced via immunoSEQ multiplex PCR; TCRdb's table is partial and in-frame only. The sample consists of around 180,000 clones, roughly four fifths of them appearing once. Material for sequencing was PBMCs. These TCRs come from a man between 18 and 29 years old in good health and CMV-seronegative.

The J gene is TRBJ1-3, the V gene TRBV4-1; no firm D call. The CDR3 is made up of 14 amino acids. With 0 bases removed from V and 4 bases from J, the gap between germline ends came to 7 bases. CDR1 is MGHRA and CDR2 is YSYEKL in the germline V gene. The CDR3 region has the DNA TGCGCCAGCAGCCAAGATACGGTCGGAAACACCATATATTTT. It specifies CASSQDTVGNTIYF.

The chain joins TRBV6-5 to TRBJ2-3, with D maybe TRBD1 (5 bases). Germline V gene sequence: CDR1 MNHEY, CDR2 SVGAGI. This CDR3 region has 16 residues. The ends were cut back, 0 bases at V and 2 bases at J, with 12 bases in the middle. The CDR3 protein is CASSYSPQGNTDTQYF. CDR3 DNA: TGTGCCAGCAGTTACTCACCCCAGGGAAACACAGATACGCAGTATTTT.

The chain recombines TRBV7-8 with TRBJ2-1; TRBD2 agrees at 8 bases. The germline CDR1 and CDR2 sequences are SGHVS and FQNEAQ. Trimming took 3 bases from V and 12 from J; bases not matched to a gene: 10. There are 14 residues in the CDR3. The CDR3 here is CASSLAGGYSRQFF. CDR3 sequence (DNA): TGTGCCAGCAGCTTGGCGGGGGGCTACTCGAGGCAGTTCTTC.

The chain employs TRBV10-3 and TRBJ2-2, with D possibly being TRBD2 (6 bases). CDR3 size: 15 residues. Trimming left V 6 bases short and J 9 bases short, with 20 bases between. Looked up from germline, CDR1 is ENHRY and CDR2 is SYGVKD. This chain's CDR3 is CAIRPPGDGHRELFF. In DNA form, the CDR3 reads TGTGCCATCAGGCCCCCGGGGGACGGGCACCGGGAGCTGTTTTTT.

The chain uses TRBV7-8 and TRBJ2-7, with D possibly being TRBD1 (5 bases). The V end lost 1 base, the J end lost 5 bases, and 15 bases lay between the germline ends. The CDR3 sequence is 15 residues long. Germline CDR1 reads SGHVS; CDR2 reads FQNEAQ. The CDR3 DNA follows: TGTGCCAGCAGCTTAGTGCAGGGTGGTATCCACGAGCAGTACTTC. As protein: CASSLVQGGIHEQYF. The full variable domain, rest sourced from reference TRBV7-8 and TRBJ2-7, is GAGVSQSPRYKVAKRGQDVALRCDPISGHVSLFWYQQALGQGPEFLTYFQNEAQLDKSGLPSDRFFAERPEGSVSTLKIQRTQQEDSAVYLCASSLVQGGIHEQYFGPGTRLTVT.

This clone appeared a few times. J is TRBJ2-6 and V is TRBV4-2; the D gene is possibly TRBD1 (6 bases). V dropped 0 bases and J dropped 0 bases, with 12 bases sitting between them. Germline V CDR1 and CDR2: LGHNA, YNFKEQ. There are 18 residues in the CDR3. This CDR3 reads CASSQDQGFSSGANVLTF. The CDR3 nucleotides are TGTGCCAGCAGCCAAGACCAGGGGTTTTCCTCTGGGGCCAACGTCCTGACTTTC.

The rearrangement uses TRBV27 and TRBJ2-7, with TRBD2 matching over 7 bases. The ends lost 3 bases at V and 6 bases at J; junction bases unmatched: 5. CDR3 size: 13 residues. Germline CDR1 is MNHEY and CDR2 is SMNVEV (reference sequence). The CDR3 DNA reads as TGTGCCAGCAGTTTTTTACCGGGGGGCGAGCAGTACTTC. Protein sequence: CASSFLPGGEQYF.

V is TRBV4-3 and J is TRBJ2-7; no definite D call. The CDR3 has 13 residues. Per germline, CDR1 LGHNA and CDR2 YSLEER. The germline V and J ends were trimmed by 4 bases and 3 bases, with 10 bases remaining between them. The chain's CDR3 is CASSPWAGYEQYF. The CDR3 DNA reads TGCGCCAGCAGCCCCTGGGCAGGCTACGAGCAGTACTTC.

This clone showed up just a few times. The chain employs TRBV19 and TRBJ2-6; D unclear. The length of the CDR3 is 15 residues. Germline V gives CDR1 LNHDA, CDR2 SQIVND (reference sequence). The ends were cut back, 10 bases at V and 0 bases at J, with 13 bases in the middle. CDR3 amino acids: CATHTSGSGANVLTF. As DNA, the CDR3 is TGTGCCACCCATACGTCGGGCTCTGGGGCCAACGTCCTGACTTTC.

The chain recombines TRBV2 with TRBJ1-4; maybe TRBD1 (5 bases). Trimming shortened V by 3 bases and J by 7 bases, and 15 bases separated the two germline ends. The length of the CDR3 is 15 residues. Germline values: CDR1 SNHLY, CDR2 FYNNEI. The chain's CDR3 is CASSEVSGKGEKLFF. The CDR3, as DNA: TGTGCCAGCAGTGAGGTATCAGGGAAGGGTGAAAAACTGTTTTTT.

The chain employs TRBV6-5 and TRBJ2-7, with 7 bases aligning to TRBD2. The CDR3 is 13 residues long. The V gene's germline CDR1 is MNHEY and CDR2 SVGAGI. V lost 5 bases to trimming and J lost 5 bases; unmatched junction nucleotides: 6. The CDR3 DNA reads TGTGCCAGCAGTCGCGGGGGTATGGACGAGCAGTACTTC. Its translation is CASSRGGMDEQYF.

On this clone: This same CDR3 is encoded by further DNA sequences in the sample. The chain uses TRBV7-8 and TRBJ2-7; weak D call: TRBD2 (7 bases). The CDR3 covers 14 residues. Trimming took off 2 bases at V and 7 bases at J, with 15 bases between the two ends. Per the germline V gene, CDR1 is SGHVS and CDR2 is FQNEAQ. The CDR3 reads CASSLRGRAGEQYF. The CDR3 DNA reads as TGTGCCAGCAGCTTAAGGGGGAGGGCCGGAGAGCAGTACTTC.

The J gene is TRBJ2-5, the V gene TRBV2, with TRBD1 identical over 9 bases. The germline gives CDR1 SNHLY, CDR2 FYNNEI. The V and J ends lost 5 bases and 5 bases, in that order; junction bases with no gene match: 15. The CDR3 extends over 17 amino acids. The DNA of the CDR3 is TGTGCCAGCAGTCTGGGGCTGGACAGGGGTGTGGGGGAGACCCAGTACTTC. Translating it yields CASSLGLDRGVGETQYF.

V and J are TRBV5-4 and TRBJ1-2, with a weak D call TRBD1 (6 bases). V was shortened by 6 bases and J by 4 bases, with 19 bases between the two germline ends. Looked up from germline, CDR1 is SGHNT and CDR2 is YYREEE (reference sequence). The CDR3 has 15 amino acids. DNA for the CDR3: TGTGCCAGCACCCCTATGGACAGTGAGGCCTATGGCTACACCTTC. Protein sequence: CASTPMDSEAYGYTF. Drawing the rest from reference TRBV5-4 and TRBJ1-2, the complete variable domain is ETGVTQSPTHLIKTRGQQVTLRCSSQSGHNTVSWYQQALGQGPQFIFQYYREEENGRGNFPPRFSGLQFPNYSSELNVNALELDDSALYLCASTPMDSEAYGYTFGSGTRLTVV.

In this sample, this clone turned up once. The chain joins TRBV27 to TRBJ2-7, with 11 bases lining up with TRBD1. After removal of 7 bases from V and 3 bases from J, the junction contained 8 bases not matched to a gene. This CDR3 has 15 residues. The germline V gene encodes CDR1 MNHEY and CDR2 SMNVEV (reference sequence). CDR3 nucleotides: TGTGCCAGCACCTCCGGACAGGGGGCCTACTACGAGCAGTACTTC. The encoded protein is CASTSGQGAYYEQYF.

The genes are TRBV19 and TRBJ1-4, with 9 nucleotides matching TRBD1. The CDR3 sequence is 15 residues long. In germline, CDR1 is LNHDA, CDR2 SQIVND (reference sequence). V shed 5 bases, J shed 6 bases, and the junction held 7 bases outside the gene matches. CDR3 bases: TGTGCCAGTAGTTCCACCGGGACAGGGTATGAAAAACTGTTTTTT. Amino acids: CASSSTGTGYEKLFF.

This clone was picked up one time. The chain has TRBV27 and TRBJ2-1; 13 bases fit TRBD2. The germline gives CDR1 MNHEY, CDR2 SMNVEV (reference sequence). V lost 6 bases to trimming and J lost 6 bases; unmatched junction nucleotides: 2. The CDR3 has 14 residues. CDR3 in amino acids: CASRLAGGPNEQFF. The CDR3 DNA reads TGTGCCAGCAGACTAGCGGGAGGGCCCAATGAGCAGTTCTTC.

The gene calls are TRBV7-3 and TRBJ2-1; 7 bases line up with TRBD1. This CDR3 spans 18 amino acids. Germline CDR1 reads SGHTA; CDR2 reads FQGTGA. V was clipped by 1 base and J by 3 bases; unmatched bases: 12. CDR3 loop: CASSLRGDRVGFYNEQFF. The CDR3, as DNA: TGTGCCAGCAGCTTAAGGGGCGACAGGGTGGGGTTCTACAATGAGCAGTTCTTC.

This chain connects TRBV7-8 to TRBJ2-1, with TRBD2 as a possible D gene (6 bases). CDR3 size: 14 residues. V lost 2 bases, J lost 6 bases, and 11 bases lay in between. CDR1 is SGHVS and CDR2 is FQNEAQ in the germline V gene. The CDR3 DNA reads TGTGCCAGCAGCTTATGGGCGGGGACCAATGAGCAGTTCTTC. It is translated as CASSLWAGTNEQFF.

In regard to this clone: At one end the junction does not follow the germline gene, possibly because of a read error. The sample holds other DNA sequences that translate to the same CDR3. The rearrangement uses TRBV6-5 and TRBJ1-2, with D hard to call. Germline CDR1 reads MNHEY; CDR2 reads SVGAGI. This CDR3 is built from 13 residues. CDR3 sequence: CASSYSQDEGYTF. Here the CDR3 DNA reads TGCGCCAGCAGTTACTCGCAGGATGAGGGCTACACCTTC.

The chain employs TRBV10-1 and TRBJ2-3, with D possibly being TRBD1 (5 bases). Germline V CDR1 and CDR2: WNHNN, SYGVQD (reference sequence). Trimming took 3 bases from V and 1 from J, leaving 17 bases between them. This CDR3 has 17 residues. The CDR3 DNA is TGCGCCAGCAGTGAAGGGGCTTTGGGTTCTCGCACAGATACGCAGTATTTT. This codes for CASSEGALGSRTDTQYF.

This clone turned up a few times. The chain joins TRBV2 to TRBJ1-1; 7 nucleotides agree with TRBD1. The CDR3 covers 13 residues. Germline V gives CDR1 SNHLY, CDR2 FYNNEI. With V trimmed by 2 bases and J by 8 bases, 5 bases remained unmatched. The CDR3 nucleotides read TGTGCCAGCAGTGAATTCGACAGGGTGGAAGCTTTCTTT. Amino acid sequence: CASSEFDRVEAFF.

The J gene is TRBJ1-6, the V gene TRBV6-5; D might be TRBD1 (5 bases). CDR1 and CDR2 (germline): MNHEY, SVGAGI. The CDR3 is 13 amino acids. Trimming left V 2 bases short and J 10 bases short, with 9 bases between. The CDR3 region is CASSYRGGSPLHF. CDR3 sequence (DNA): TGTGCCAGCAGTTACAGGGGAGGGTCACCCCTCCACTTT.